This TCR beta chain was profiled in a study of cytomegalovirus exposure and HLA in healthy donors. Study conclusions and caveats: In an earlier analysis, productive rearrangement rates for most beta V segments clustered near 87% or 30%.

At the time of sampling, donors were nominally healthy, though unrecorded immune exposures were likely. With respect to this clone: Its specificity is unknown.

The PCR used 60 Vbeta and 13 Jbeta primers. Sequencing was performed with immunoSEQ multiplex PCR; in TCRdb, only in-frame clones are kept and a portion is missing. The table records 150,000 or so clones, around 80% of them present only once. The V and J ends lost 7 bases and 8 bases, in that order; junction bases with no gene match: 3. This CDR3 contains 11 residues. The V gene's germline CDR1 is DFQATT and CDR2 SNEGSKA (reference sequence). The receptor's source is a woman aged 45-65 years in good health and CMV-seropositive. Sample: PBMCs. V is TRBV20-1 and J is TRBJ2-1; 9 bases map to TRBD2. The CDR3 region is CSVGTSHEQFF. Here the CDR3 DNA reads TGCAGTGTCGGGACTAGCCATGAGCAGTTCTTC.